These T cell receptor beta chains were read from a single sample in a study of cytomegalovirus exposure and HLA in healthy donors. Sequencing was performed with immunoSEQ multiplex PCR; in TCRdb, only in-frame clones are kept and a portion is missing. The table shows tens of thousands of clones, with under 90% occurring only once. The sample comprised PBMCs. These receptors came from a middle-aged man in good health and CMV-seronegative. Each CDR3 is given with its conserved first and last residue. The order of the fields is D gene, J gene, V gene, CDR3 protein. The D gene is left open where the match is weak.

d_gene: -; j_gene: TRBJ2-7; v_gene: TRBV27; CDR3aa: CASSLQGSLSYEQYF
d_gene: TRBD2; j_gene: TRBJ2-1; v_gene: TRBV27; CDR3aa: CASSLPSGRAHEQFF
d_gene: -; j_gene: TRBJ2-7; v_gene: TRBV4-2; CDR3aa: CASSQDGPSYEQYF
d_gene: TRBD1; j_gene: TRBJ2-3; v_gene: TRBV15; CDR3aa: CATSREQGARDTQYF
d_gene: TRBD2; j_gene: TRBJ2-7; v_gene: TRBV13; CDR3aa: CASSLGLAGYEQYF
d_gene: -; j_gene: TRBJ2-2; v_gene: TRBV6-6; CDR3aa: CASSPDTGELFF
d_gene: -; j_gene: TRBJ1-2; v_gene: TRBV6-1; CDR3aa: CASTGGTSFGLF
d_gene: TRBD2; j_gene: TRBJ2-1; v_gene: TRBV27; CDR3aa: CASSLAGSYNEQFF
d_gene: -; j_gene: TRBJ2-1; v_gene: TRBV6-4; CDR3aa: CASSEEGGVQYNEQFF
d_gene: TRBD1; j_gene: TRBJ2-7; v_gene: TRBV28; CDR3aa: CASSFPGQGSYEQYF
d_gene: -; j_gene: TRBJ2-5; v_gene: TRBV28; CDR3aa: CASSLGAQETQYF
d_gene: -; j_gene: TRBJ1-1; v_gene: TRBV5-1; CDR3aa: CASSWSGPDTEAFF
d_gene: -; j_gene: TRBJ1-5; v_gene: TRBV25-1; CDR3aa: CASSEMAGQPQHF
d_gene: TRBD2; j_gene: TRBJ2-2; v_gene: TRBV28; CDR3aa: CASSLTLAGNTGELFF
d_gene: -; j_gene: TRBJ2-3; v_gene: TRBV6-4; CDR3aa: CSMRSGTQYF
d_gene: TRBD2; j_gene: TRBJ2-2; v_gene: TRBV5-4; CDR3aa: CASSFGTSGHTGELFF
d_gene: -; j_gene: TRBJ2-5; v_gene: TRBV27; CDR3aa: CASSLWGVSKGETQYF
d_gene: TRBD1; j_gene: TRBJ2-7; v_gene: TRBV5-4; CDR3aa: CASSKPGTGGSEQYF
d_gene: TRBD1; j_gene: TRBJ2-7; v_gene: TRBV6-1; CDR3aa: CASREDRGAYEQYF
d_gene: TRBD1; j_gene: TRBJ2-4; v_gene: TRBV2; CDR3aa: CASSEARGQGDNIQYF
d_gene: TRBD2; j_gene: TRBJ2-7; v_gene: TRBV7-2; CDR3aa: CASRETSGSRNEQYF
d_gene: -; j_gene: TRBJ1-6; v_gene: TRBV7-9; CDR3aa: CASSPGGSPHNSPLHF
d_gene: -; j_gene: TRBJ2-1; v_gene: TRBV7-8; CDR3aa: CASSLEVGSPGREQFF
d_gene: TRBD1; j_gene: TRBJ1-3; v_gene: TRBV27; CDR3aa: CASRSGGPGNTIYF
d_gene: TRBD2; j_gene: TRBJ2-7; v_gene: TRBV5-1; CDR3aa: CASSIGLAGGQDEQYF
d_gene: -; j_gene: TRBJ1-2; v_gene: TRBV7-9; CDR3aa: CASSNDRDTKSNYGYTF
d_gene: -; j_gene: TRBJ2-2; v_gene: TRBV4-3; CDR3aa: CASSQGGQGVGGGAGELFF
d_gene: TRBD1; j_gene: TRBJ1-2; v_gene: TRBV25-1; CDR3aa: CASSEYRGDYGYTF
d_gene: -; j_gene: TRBJ1-4; v_gene: TRBV7-6; CDR3aa: CASSLGGFNEQLFF